The rows below give T cell receptor beta chains drawn from one sample of a study of shared clonotypes between healthy human individuals. Sequenced by immunoSEQ multiplex PCR; TCRdb stores in-frame clones only, minus some. The table includes approximately 1,000,000 clones, around 78% detected once. Material: memory CD4+ T cells from PBMCs. The receptors come from a young man in good health. Some clones in this sample may be carry-over from other donors' samples. CDR3s include the opening cysteine and the closing phenylalanine or tryptophan. Each record gives: V gene, J gene, CDR3 protein.

>TRBV6-5|TRBJ2-2
CASSYEDTGELFF
>TRBV4-1|TRBJ2-2
CASSQAEGTGELFF
>TRBV7-2|TRBJ2-1
CASSLVVREQFF
>TRBV28|TRBJ1-5
CASSTLTGGNQPQHF
>TRBV4-1|TRBJ2-3
CASSLQPGTSGSIDRSTQYF
>TRBV9|TRBJ2-1
CASSVDPGGNEQFF
>TRBV30|TRBJ1-3
CAWSVRGGSGNTIYF
>TRBV12-5|TRBJ2-5
CASGPAGTGGETQYF
>TRBV5-1|TRBJ2-1
CASSLLDNEQFF
>TRBV5-8|TRBJ2-1
CASSLGIGGEQFF
>TRBV9|TRBJ2-2
CASSVEGQITGELFF
>TRBV28|TRBJ2-5
CASSFGGTVETQYF
>TRBV11-2|TRBJ1-1
CASSLGTRTEAFF
>TRBV19|TRBJ1-3
CASQLAGNTIYF
>TRBV6-6|TRBJ1-2
CASRPGPNYGYTF
>TRBV4-1|TRBJ1-4
CASSQAGTGDEKLFF
>TRBV5-1|TRBJ2-7
CASSFGTQEKSYEQYF
>TRBV15|TRBJ1-2
CATSRGNGQGYTF
>TRBV28|TRBJ1-2
CASSYRGWDGYTF
>TRBV4-1|TRBJ1-3
CASSQSSDYYTIYF
>TRBV28|TRBJ2-7
CASSLTRAGEQYF
>TRBV9|TRBJ1-2
CASSDIGQGLRYTF
>TRBV15|TRBJ1-2
CATSASRTNYGYTF
>TRBV5-1|TRBJ2-5
CASRPRGVGETQYF
>TRBV19|TRBJ2-6
CASSKTAGTGANVLTF
>TRBV19|TRBJ2-1
CASSPPGAYNEQFF
>TRBV6-5|TRBJ1-1
CASSYSGGNTEAFF
>TRBV6-1|TRBJ2-3
CASSEDFWRGSTDTQYF
>TRBV25-1|TRBJ2-3
CASSDPLRADTQYF
>TRBV11-2|TRBJ2-3
CASRGLAGGRGDTQYF
>TRBV28|TRBJ2-7
CASRGQGKHEQYF
>TRBV5-1|TRBJ1-5
CASSLAPTGLDQPQHF
>TRBV7-6|TRBJ1-4
CASSLTDATNEKLFF
>TRBV15|TRBJ2-2
CATSRDYPGQAPGELFF
>TRBV7-9|TRBJ2-2
CASSLPSGSFNTGELFF
>TRBV7-9|TRBJ2-7
CASSLQGWYEQYF
>TRBV18|TRBJ2-1
CASSPVSLAGVPFRHNEQFF
>TRBV10-1|TRBJ1-1
CASSKGQMNTEAFF
>TRBV19|TRBJ1-3
CASSITSPGTSGNTIYF
>TRBV27|TRBJ2-1
CASSFAGGVRYNEQFF
>TRBV28|TRBJ2-7
CASSQGTGLSEQYF
>TRBV2|TRBJ1-4
CASSLRDRGNEKLFF
>TRBV28|TRBJ1-1
CASSWGGGTEAFF
>TRBV5-4|TRBJ2-1
CATGLAGLAGNNEQFF
>TRBV5-1|TRBJ2-7
CASSSSRDPFSYEQYF
>TRBV6-5|TRBJ2-3
CASSSIGTRAQYF
>TRBV4-1|TRBJ2-5
CASSQVHRRGQETQYF
>TRBV2|TRBJ2-2
CASGRVVGTGELFF
>TRBV7-9|TRBJ2-5
CASSWTGHQETQYF
>TRBV4-2|TRBJ1-3
CASSQERQGWGNTIYF
>TRBV28|TRBJ2-2
CASRNFWVGRVNTGELFF
>TRBV4-2|TRBJ2-1
CASSQESAGSYNEQFF
>TRBV18|TRBJ1-2
CASSEQGSINYGYTF